A single sample gave rise to the 20 T cell receptor beta chains below, sequenced in a study of shared clonotypes between healthy human individuals. The table came from immunoSEQ multiplex PCR; TCRdb's copy has only in-frame clones and leaves some out. The sample lists some 500,000 clones, 95% to 97% occurring once. Material: naive CD4+ T cells sorted from blood. Subset described: CD45RA+ positively selected. The receptors were sampled from a woman in her 30s in good health.

The chain links TRBV7-7 to TRBJ2-3; 11 nucleotides align to TRBD2. Germline V gene sequence: CDR1 SSHAT, CDR2 FNYEAQ (reference sequence). The V and J ends lost 5 bases and 4 bases, in that order; junction bases with no gene match: 2. There are 14 residues in the CDR3. The CDR3 spells CASSPGLAADTQYF. DNA of the CDR3: TGTGCCAGCAGCCCGGGACTAGCGGCAGATACGCAGTATTTT.

V gene TRBV15 combines with J gene TRBJ2-7, with 7 bases matching TRBD2. This CDR3 has 13 amino acids. V lost 0 bases and J lost 7; bases outside the gene matches: 3. Germline V gene sequence: CDR1 LNHNV, CDR2 YYDKDF (reference sequence). The CDR3 here is CATSRDRGGEQYF. The CDR3, as DNA: TGTGCCACCAGCAGAGATAGGGGAGGGGAGCAGTACTTC.

The chain couples TRBV28 to TRBJ2-2; 7 bases align to TRBD1. The V gene end was trimmed by 2 bases and the J gene end by 2 bases; junction bases not matched to a gene: 2. The length of the CDR3 is 15 residues. CDR1 is MDHEN, CDR2 SYDVKM, per germline. DNA for the CDR3: TGTGCCAGCAGTTTAGGACAGGATAACACCGGGGAGCTGTTTTTT. The encoded protein is CASSLGQDNTGELFF.

This chain uses TRBV27 with TRBJ2-6; 9 bases line up with TRBD1. The CDR3 is 18 amino acids. V shed 2 bases and J 0 bases; nucleotides not matched to a gene: 5. Looked up from germline, CDR1 is MNHEY and CDR2 is SMNVEV (reference sequence). CDR3 sequence reads: CASSLLTGGNSGANVLTF. As DNA, the CDR3 is TGTGCCAGCAGTTTACTGACAGGGGGGAACTCTGGGGCCAACGTCCTGACTTTC.

The chain employs TRBV19 and TRBJ2-2; unclear D gene. The CDR3 extends over 13 amino acids. Germline CDR1 LNHDA, CDR2 SQIVND (reference sequence). Between the trimmed V and J ends, which lost 4 bases and 6 bases, there was a span of 9 bases. The CDR3 DNA follows: TGTGCCAGTAGTACCCGAAACGCCGGGGAGCTGTTTTTT. This codes for CASSTRNAGELFF.

V usage is TRBV18 and J usage is TRBJ2-7; 8 bases match TRBD1. J lost 5 bases, V lost 4 bases, and 4 bases had no gene match. This CDR3 region has 13 residues. Germline loops: CDR1 KGHSH, CDR2 LQKENI. CDR3: CASSRQGIDEQYF. CDR3 nucleotide sequence: TGTGCCAGCTCACGACAGGGGATAGACGAGCAGTACTTC.

This clone was seen once. The gene calls are TRBV27 and TRBJ2-3, with D uncertain. Deletions cut 3 bases from V and 7 bases from J, with 11 bases between. This CDR3 has 13 residues. Germline V gene sequence: CDR1 MNHEY, CDR2 SMNVEV (reference sequence). CDR3 loop: CASSFGSQNTQYF. CDR3 bases: TGTGCCAGCAGTTTCGGATCTCAGAATACGCAGTATTTT.

This sequence joins TRBV7-9 and TRBJ2-2, with D perhaps being TRBD1 or TRBD2 (5 bases each). CDR1 is SEHNR, CDR2 FQNEAQ, per germline (reference sequence). The CDR3 has 15 amino acids. V was clipped by 3 bases and J by 3 bases, with 11 bases between them. Written as DNA, the CDR3 is TGTGCCAGCAGCTTGACCGGGACGGACACCGGGGAGCTGTTTTTT. This gives the protein CASSLTGTDTGELFF.

V usage is TRBV7-2 and J usage is TRBJ2-1; D remains unclear. The CDR3 spans 13 residues. Germline CDR1 reads SGHTA; CDR2 reads FQGNSA. V was trimmed by 1 base and J by 4 bases, leaving 5 bases between them. CDR3 loop: CASSLDGYNEQFF. The DNA of the CDR3 is TGTGCCAGCAGCTTAGATGGGTACAATGAGCAGTTCTTC.

This chain uses TRBV28 with TRBJ2-3; a weak D match, TRBD1 (5 bases). V lost 3 bases and J lost 4, with 11 bases in between. From germline, CDR1 is MDHEN and CDR2 SYDVKM. The CDR3 is 14 residues long. CDR3 coding DNA: TGTGCCAGCAGTTTCCTCCAGGGTTCAGATACGCAGTATTTT. It translates to CASSFLQGSDTQYF.

This chain uses TRBV5-4 with TRBJ2-7; TRBD2 matches 14 bases. The CDR3 length is 20 residues. The trim removed 2 bases at V and 0 bases at J, leaving 13 bases unmatched. Germline CDR1 reads SGHNT; CDR2 reads YYREEE (reference sequence). The CDR3 nucleotides read TGTGCCAGCAGCTTCGGAACGAAGACTAGCGGGAGGGCAAGCTCCTACGAGCAGTACTTC. Residues: CASSFGTKTSGRASSYEQYF.

In regard to this clone: It is likely a read error, because the conserved phenylalanine at the end of the CDR3 is missing. V usage is TRBV20-1 and J usage is TRBJ2-7; no definite D call. Per the germline V gene, CDR1 is DFQATT and CDR2 is SNEGSKA (reference sequence). The CDR3 length is 11 residues. Trimming shortened V by 3 bases and J by 1 base, and 4 bases separated the two germline ends. CDR3 nucleotide sequence: TGCAGTGCTAGTAGGTCCTACGAGCAGTACCTC. This encodes CSASRSYEQYL.

V usage is TRBV7-8 and J usage is TRBJ2-4; no reliable D call. Trimming removed 5 bases at V and 0 bases at J, with 14 bases between. This CDR3 contains 16 residues. Germline V gives CDR1 SGHVS, CDR2 FQNEAQ. For the CDR3, the DNA is TGTGCCAGCAGCCCGGATGCCATGGGAGCCAAAAACATTCAGTACTTC. This sequence encodes CASSPDAMGAKNIQYF.

V is TRBV5-1 and J is TRBJ2-5, with D possibly being TRBD2 (5 bases). V lost 9 bases to trimming and J lost 5 bases, with 20 bases between them. Germline CDR1 and CDR2: SGHRS and YFSETQ. The CDR3 consists of 14 residues. In DNA, the CDR3 is TGCGCCACCCCTACCCCTCCTTGGGAGGAGACCCAGTACTTC. It codes for CATPTPPWEETQYF.

This chain links TRBV19 with TRBJ1-4, with D unclear. V was pared by 7 bases and J by 5 bases, with 11 bases between. The germline V gene has CDR1 LNHDA and CDR2 SQIVND (reference sequence). The CDR3 is made up of 13 amino acids. This chain's CDR3 is CASNSRKNEKLFF. The CDR3 DNA reads as TGTGCCAGTAATAGCAGAAAAAATGAAAAACTGTTTTTT.

This chain links TRBV19 with TRBJ2-7; 8 nucleotides line up with TRBD2. The J segment lost 6 bases and the V segment lost 4 bases, leaving 14 bases of the junction unmatched. Germline CDR1 is LNHDA and CDR2 is SQIVND (reference sequence). The CDR3 is 16 residues long. CDR3 in DNA: TGTGCCAGTAGTACGGAACGGGAGGGCCGACTTGGCGAGCAGTACTTC. It is translated as CASSTEREGRLGEQYF.

The V call is TRBV5-1, the J call TRBJ2-2, with D perhaps TRBD1 (6 bases). The germline CDR1 and CDR2 sequences are SGHRS and YFSETQ. The CDR3 spans 16 residues. V gave up 1 base and J gave up 3 bases, with 13 bases separating them. The CDR3 loop reads CASSLNTDRHTGELFF. For the CDR3, the DNA is TGCGCCAGCAGCTTGAACACAGACAGGCACACCGGGGAGCTGTTTTTT. Using reference TRBV5-1 and TRBJ2-2 for the parts outside the CDR3, the full variable domain is KAGVTQTPRYLIKTRGQQVTLSCSPISGHRSVSWYQQTPGQGLQFLFEYFSETQRNKGNFPGRFSGRQFSNSRSEMNVSTLELGDSALYLCASSLNTDRHTGELFFGEGSRLTVL.

The chain carries TRBV19 and TRBJ2-1, with D possibly being TRBD1 (7 bases). Trimming shortened V by 5 bases and J by 0 bases, and 20 bases separated the two germline ends. Germline CDR1 is LNHDA and CDR2 is SQIVND (reference sequence). There are 18 residues in the CDR3. As DNA, the CDR3 is TGTGCCAGTAGTCCAATCTTCTGGCGGGACAGCTCCTACAATGAGCAGTTCTTC. As protein: CASSPIFWRDSSYNEQFF.

This chain links TRBV19 with TRBJ1-4; D gene unclear. Per germline, CDR1 LNHDA and CDR2 SQIVND (reference sequence). This CDR3 spans 14 amino acids. Trimming removed 6 bases from V and 7 bases from J, with 15 bases in between. CDR3 sequence reads: CASRPQESFEKLFF. CDR3 sequence (DNA): TGTGCCAGTAGACCGCAGGAGAGCTTTGAAAAACTGTTTTTT.

V is TRBV28 and J is TRBJ2-1; D ambiguous. The V gene lost 3 bases and the J gene lost 8 bases, with 5 bases spanning the gap. This CDR3 region has 11 residues. Germline loops: CDR1 MDHEN, CDR2 SYDVKM. The CDR3 here is CASSLFDEQFF. Written as DNA, the CDR3 is TGTGCCAGCAGTTTGTTCGATGAGCAGTTCTTC.